The count of the clone carrying this TCR beta chain is one. What it binds is unknown. Other DNA variants within this sample encode the same CDR3. Each cell subset's genomic DNA was divided evenly among several immunoSEQ plates. The authors' processing: ImmunoSEQ gave junction-only sequences without quality scores, so filtering differed. The assay was immunoSEQ multiplex PCR, and TCRdb's table has in-frame clones only and misses some. D and trimming were read from the DNA, whereas the V and J calls and clone size are those reported in that table. The table has 730,000 or so clones, around 72% seen once. The data are from a study of shared clonotypes between healthy human individuals. Study-level results: In a handful of donors, around 5% of naive CD4 clonotypes appeared in common.

Trimming cost V 0 bases and J 4 bases, with 11 bases left between them. The CDR3 totals 15 residues. From germline, CDR1 is SGHRS and CDR2 YFSETQ. Sequencing input: memory CD4+ T cells sorted from blood. This sample's subset: CD45RA-negative fraction. V and J are TRBV5-1 and TRBJ1-5; tentative D call: TRBD1 (6 bases). The sequence was obtained from a young woman in good health. Written as DNA, the CDR3 is TGCGCCAGCAGCTTGGAGGGGGGAGGGAATCAGCCCCAGCATTTT. Amino acid sequence: CASSLEGGGNQPQHF.